The 12 T cell receptor beta chains in this list originate from one sample, sequenced in a study of T cell repertoires in cytomegalovirus infection. Their recognized antigens are unknown. TCRdb itself ran the reads through MiXCR, one entry per CDR3 protein. The sample yields 200,000 or so distinct CDR3 sequences, 38% seen once. The starting material was CD8+ T cells from cultured PBMCs, obtained from culture after CMV antigen stimulation. These receptors all come from a human donor in good health (CMV status not recorded). Some clones in this sample may be carry-over from other donors' samples.

V gene TRBV25-1 combines with J gene TRBJ1-1, with 11 bases that match TRBD1. The CDR3 covers 17 residues. V gave up 4 bases and J gave up 6 bases; unmatched junction bases: 13. Looked up from germline, CDR1 is MGHDK and CDR2 is SYGVNS. The CDR3 bases are TGTGCCAGCAGTGCGCCGGGACAGGGGGATGTCGTGGCTGAAGCTTTCTTT. Residues: CASSAPGQGDVVAEAFF.

The rearrangement joins TRBV9 to TRBJ2-1; 7 positions agree with TRBD2. The V gene's germline CDR1 is SGDLS and CDR2 YYNGEE. The CDR3 runs 14 residues. V was clipped by 0 bases and J by 6 bases; unmatched bases: 3. The CDR3: CASSVGWGGNEQFF. The CDR3 coding sequence is TGTGCCAGCAGCGTAGGTTGGGGGGGCAATGAGCAGTTCTTC. The entire variable domain, with the rest obtained from reference TRBV9 and TRBJ2-1, is as follows: DSGVTQTPKHLITATGQRVTLRCSPRSGDLSVYWYQQSLDQGLQFLIQYYNGEERAKGNILERFSAQQFPDLHSELNLSSLELGDSALYFCASSVGWGGNEQFFGPGTRLTVL.

The chain combines TRBV27 with TRBJ1-5; 8 bases match TRBD1. V was pared by 3 bases and J by 2 bases, with 3 bases of the junction left unmatched. The CDR3 loop spans 15 amino acids. Germline-derived CDR1 and CDR2 are MNHEY and SMNVEV (reference sequence). Written as DNA, the CDR3 is TGTGCCAGCAGTTTGTACAGGGGGGGCAATCAGCCCCAGCATTTT. It is translated as CASSLYRGGNQPQHF.

This clonotype was seen more than once but under ten times. This chain joins TRBV7-8 and TRBJ2-7; D not resolved. V was cut by 5 bases and J by 7 bases, with 9 bases left in between. This CDR3 region has 11 residues. Germline V gives CDR1 SGHVS, CDR2 FQNEAQ. The DNA for the CDR3 is TGTGCCAGCAGCCCCAGGTGGGAGCAGTACTTC. It specifies CASSPRWEQYF.

There are a few counts of this clonotype. This rearrangement joins TRBV27 to TRBJ2-7; perhaps TRBD1 as D (6 bases). V dropped 0 bases and J dropped 4 bases, with 10 bases sitting between them. The V gene's germline CDR1 is MNHEY and CDR2 SMNVEV (reference sequence). The CDR3 totals 14 residues. CDR3 in amino acids: CASSLSRQGYEQYF. The DNA for the CDR3 is TGTGCCAGCAGTTTATCCCGGCAGGGGTACGAGCAGTACTTC.

CDR3 residues: CATSRAGSSAVYEQYF. CDR3 DNA sequence: TGTGCCACCAGCAGAGCGGGGTCTAGCGCAGTCTACGAGCAGTACTTC. V gene TRBV15 combines with J gene TRBJ2-7, with D maybe TRBD2 (6 bases). CDR1 is LNHNV, CDR2 YYDKDF, per germline (reference sequence). V was cut by 1 base and J by 3 bases, with 16 bases left in between. The CDR3 contains 16 residues.

This clonotype was recorded only once. J is TRBJ2-1 and V is TRBV27; 8 positions match TRBD2. Germline V CDR1 and CDR2: MNHEY, SMNVEV (reference sequence). There are 15 residues in the CDR3. The J segment lost 0 bases and the V segment lost 5 bases, leaving 3 bases of the junction unmatched. The CDR3 DNA reads TGTGCCAGCAGTACCGGGACTAGCTCCTACAATGAGCAGTTCTTC. It encodes CASSTGTSSYNEQFF.

CDR3 residues: CASSLTPSAGGGEQYF. Here the CDR3 DNA reads TGTGCCAGCAGCTTAACCCCAAGCGCGGGGGGAGGCGAGCAGTACTTC. The chain carries TRBV7-3 and TRBJ2-7; TRBD2 agrees at 8 bases. V was pared by 0 bases and J by 6 bases, with 10 bases of the junction left unmatched. From germline, CDR1 is SGHTA and CDR2 FQGTGA. The CDR3 length is 16 residues.

This clonotype was detected only a few times. The chain links TRBV19 to TRBJ2-1, with 7 nucleotides matching TRBD1. This CDR3 region has 15 residues. Germline V lookup: CDR1 LNHDA, CDR2 SQIVND (reference sequence). V lost 4 bases to trimming and J lost 6 bases; unmatched junction nucleotides: 9. CDR3 protein: CASSKAARGLNEQFF. In nucleotides, the CDR3 is TGTGCCAGTAGTAAGGCGGCTAGGGGGCTCAATGAGCAGTTCTTC. The full variable domain, completed using reference TRBV19 and TRBJ2-1, is DGGITQSPKYLFRKEGQNVTLSCEQNLNHDAMYWYRQDPGQGLRLIYYSQIVNDFQKGDIAEGYSVSREKKESFPLTVTSAQKNPTAFYLCASSKAARGLNEQFFGPGTRLTVL.

This clonotype was seen a few times. This chain connects TRBV12-5 to TRBJ2-3; the D is unclear. The CDR3 is made up of 13 amino acids. The V end was cut by 7 bases, the J end by 0 bases, with 8 bases between. Germline V gives CDR1 LGHNT, CDR2 FRNRAP. The CDR3 DNA follows: TGTGCTAGTGCCCTCGACAGCACAGATACGCAGTATTTT. Its translation is CASALDSTDTQYF. The variable domain in full, with the rest retrieved from reference TRBV12-5 and TRBJ2-3, is DARVTQTPRHKVTEMGQEVTMRCQPILGHNTVFWYRQTMMQGLELLAYFRNRAPLDDSGMPKDRFSAEMPDATLATLKIQPSEPRDSAVYFCASALDSTDTQYFGPGTRLTVL.

This clonotype was seen ten or more times. V gene TRBV6-5 combines with J gene TRBJ1-2, with 7 nucleotides matching TRBD1. In germline, CDR1 is MNHEY, CDR2 SVGAGI. The CDR3 sequence is 13 residues long. V was pared by 6 bases and J by 5 bases, with 6 bases of the junction left unmatched. The CDR3 sequence is CASSRDSNYGYTF. The DNA for the CDR3 is TGTGCCAGCAGCCGGGACAGCAATTATGGCTACACCTTC.

The gene calls are TRBV6-2 or TRBV6-3 and TRBJ2-1, with TRBD2 matching 10 bases. Germline CDR1 MNHEY, CDR2 SVGEGT. The CDR3 spans 17 residues. Trimming cost V 3 bases and J 6 bases; bases outside gene matches: 11. Here the CDR3 DNA reads TGTGCCAGCAGTTATTCCACTAGCGGGATAGTAGGCAATGAGCAGTTCTTC. Translated: CASSYSTSGIVGNEQFF.